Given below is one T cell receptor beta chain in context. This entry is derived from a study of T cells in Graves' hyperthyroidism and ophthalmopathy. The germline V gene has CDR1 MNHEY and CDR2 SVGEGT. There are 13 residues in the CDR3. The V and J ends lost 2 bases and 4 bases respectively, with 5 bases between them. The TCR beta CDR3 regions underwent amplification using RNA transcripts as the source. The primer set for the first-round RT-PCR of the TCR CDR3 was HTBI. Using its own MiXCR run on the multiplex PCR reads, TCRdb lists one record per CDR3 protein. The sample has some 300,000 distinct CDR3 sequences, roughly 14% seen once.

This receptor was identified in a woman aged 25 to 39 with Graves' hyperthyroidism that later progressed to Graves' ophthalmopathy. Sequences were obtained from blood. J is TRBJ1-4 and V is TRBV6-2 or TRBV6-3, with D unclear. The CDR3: CASSYARNEKLFF. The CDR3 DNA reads TGTGCCAGCAGTTACGCCCGTAATGAAAAACTGTTTTTT.